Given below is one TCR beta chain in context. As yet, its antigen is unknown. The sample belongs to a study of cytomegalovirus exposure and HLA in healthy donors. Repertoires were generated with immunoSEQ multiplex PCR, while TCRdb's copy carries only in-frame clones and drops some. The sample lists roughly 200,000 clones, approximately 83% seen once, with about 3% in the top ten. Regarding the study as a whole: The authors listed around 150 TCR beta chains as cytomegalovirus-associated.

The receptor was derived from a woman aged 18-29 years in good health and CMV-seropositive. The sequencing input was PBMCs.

In nucleotides, the CDR3 is TGTGCCAGCAGCTTAGGGACAAACATGAACACTGAAGCTTTCTTT. Its translation: CASSLGTNMNTEAFF. The V and J genes are TRBV7-6 and TRBJ1-1; TRBD1 is a possible D gene (5 bases). Germline-derived CDR1 and CDR2 are SGHVS and FNYEAQ. Trimming shortened V by 1 base and J by 0 bases, and 9 bases separated the two germline ends. The CDR3 extends over 15 amino acids.